Below are 16 T cell receptor beta chains sequenced from a single sample in a study of CD8 T cells in ankylosing spondylitis. TCRdb used MiXCR to reprocess the 5' RACE reads, holding one entry per CDR3 protein. The sample consists of around 120,000 distinct CDR3 sequences, more than 20% of them appearing once. The sample comprised synovial fluid, either unsorted or a sorted T cell fraction (not recorded which). These receptors came from a male donor with ankylosing spondylitis.

Remarks on this clonotype: At one end the junction does not follow the germline gene, possibly because of a read error. The chain has TRBV7-7 and TRBJ2-5, with D perhaps assigned TRBD1 or TRBD2 (6 bases each). CDR1 and CDR2 from the germline V gene are SSHAT and FNYEAQ (reference sequence). The CDR3 consists of 14 residues. CDR3 protein: CASRGPGVGETQYF. DNA for the CDR3: TGTGCAAGCAGGGGACCGGGAGTAGGGGAGACCCAGTACTTC.

This clonotype appeared a few times. The CDR3, as DNA: TGCGCCAGCAGCTTGGTTTGGGACAGGGACTACGAGCAGTACTTC. Encoded protein: CASSLVWDRDYEQYF. This chain uses TRBV5-1 with TRBJ2-7, with 9 bases aligning to TRBD1. J lost 3 bases, V lost 0 bases, and 4 bases had no gene match. This CDR3 contains 15 residues. CDR1 SGHRS and CDR2 YFSETQ come from the germline V gene.

This clonotype has only a few counts. The chain recombines TRBV25-1 with TRBJ2-3; TRBD1 or TRBD2 may be the D gene (5 bases each). The CDR3 spans 14 residues. Trimming took 3 bases from V and 6 from J, leaving 13 bases between them. Germline CDR1 and CDR2: MGHDK and SYGVNS. CDR3 sequence reads: CASSDWDGVDTQYF. The CDR3 DNA reads as TGTGCCAGCAGTGACTGGGACGGGGTGGATACGCAGTATTTT. The full variable domain, its missing parts supplied by reference TRBV25-1 and TRBJ2-3, is EADIYQTPRYLVIGTGKKITLECSQTMGHDKMYWYQQDPGMELHLIHYSYGVNSTEKGDLSSESTVSRIRTEHFPLTLESARPSHTSQYLCASSDWDGVDTQYFGPGTRLTVL.

The rearrangement links TRBV9 to TRBJ2-7; the D is unclear. CDR1 and CDR2 (germline): SGDLS, YYNGEE. The V end was cut by 0 bases, the J end by 4 bases, with 8 bases between. The CDR3 runs 13 residues. The DNA of the CDR3 is TGTGCCAGCAGCGTAGGGGTTAGATACGAGCAGTACTTC. Translation: CASSVGVRYEQYF.

This clonotype turned up a few times. The chain recombines TRBV20-1 with TRBJ2-7; 9 nucleotides align to TRBD2. Per the germline V gene, CDR1 is DFQATT and CDR2 is SNEGSKA (reference sequence). This CDR3 has 14 residues. The junction had 5 bases not matched to a gene; V was cut back by 4 bases and J by 1 base. The CDR3 spells CSATRTSASYEQYF. The CDR3 coding sequence is TGCAGTGCTACCCGGACTAGCGCGTCCTACGAGCAGTACTTC.

The rearrangement joins TRBV7-2 to TRBJ2-1; TRBD2 aligns across 7 bases. CDR3 size: 15 residues. Losses at the gene ends were 4 bases for V and 6 bases for J; bases not matched to a gene: 9. Germline V gene data show CDR1 as SGHTA and CDR2 as FQGNSA. The CDR3 region is CASSWVASGPNEQFF. For the CDR3, the DNA is TGTGCCAGCAGCTGGGTGGCTAGCGGACCCAATGAGCAGTTCTTC.

The chain is built from TRBV24-1 and TRBJ1-1; D unresolved. The CDR3 spans 16 residues. Germline V gene sequence: CDR1 KGHDR, CDR2 SFDVKD. Between the trimmed V and J ends, which lost 2 bases and 2 bases, there was a span of 14 bases. The CDR3 is CATSDSRGGYNTEAFF. The CDR3 bases are TGTGCCACCAGTGATTCTCGTGGAGGGTATAACACTGAAGCTTTCTTT.

The chain couples TRBV11-2 to TRBJ2-3; no firm D call. Trimming shortened V by 8 bases and J by 4 bases, and 13 bases separated the two germline ends. CDR3 length equals 13 residues. CDR1 and CDR2 (germline): SGHAT, FQNNGV. The CDR3 spells CASVLPFADTQYF. The CDR3 DNA follows: TGTGCCAGCGTACTACCCTTTGCAGATACGCAGTATTTT. The complete variable domain, with remaining parts taken from reference TRBV11-2 and TRBJ2-3, reads EAGVAQSPRYKIIEKRQSVAFWCNPISGHATLYWYQQILGQGPKLLIQFQNNGVVDDSQLPKDRFSAERLKGVDSTLKIQPAKLEDSAVYLCASVLPFADTQYFGPGTRLTVL.

The chain employs TRBV6-4 and TRBJ2-7, with 10 bases that match TRBD2. The junction had 6 bases not matched to a gene; V was cut back by 6 bases and J by 7 bases. CDR3 length equals 13 residues. Looked up from germline, CDR1 is MRHNA and CDR2 is SNTAGT. CDR3 loop: CASRGLATGEQYF. Written as DNA, the CDR3 is TGTGCCAGCAGGGGACTAGCGACAGGGGAGCAGTACTTC.

The chain couples TRBV5-4 to TRBJ1-1; D gene ambiguous. The CDR3 contains 14 residues. Deletions cut 2 bases from V and 1 base from J, with 9 bases between. CDR1 is SGHNT and CDR2 is YYREEE in the germline V gene (reference sequence). Written as DNA, the CDR3 is TGTGCCAGCAGCTTATTCGGGGAGAACACTGAAGCTTTCTTT. Its translation: CASSLFGENTEAFF.

This clonotype was counted a few times. The chain has TRBV10-3 and TRBJ1-4, with D unclear. The V end was cut by 4 bases, the J end by 2 bases, with 14 bases between. The CDR3 consists of 16 residues. Germline loops: CDR1 ENHRY, CDR2 SYGVKD. The CDR3 DNA follows: TGTGCCATCAGTGCGGGAAGCGGTCGCACTAATGAAAAACTGTTTTTT. Amino acid sequence: CAISAGSGRTNEKLFF.

V is TRBV20-1 and J is TRBJ2-3; 7 bases agree with TRBD2. V gave up 3 bases and J gave up 5 bases; unmatched junction bases: 2. Germline V CDR1 and CDR2: DFQATT, SNEGSKA (reference sequence). The CDR3 consists of 12 residues. As DNA, the CDR3 is TGCAGTGCTAGCGGGAGGATAGATACGCAGTATTTT. It encodes CSASGRIDTQYF.

This clonotype was observed at least ten times. The chain is built from TRBV5-1 and TRBJ1-5; D uncertain. CDR3 length equals 15 residues. V lost 4 bases and J lost 2, with 13 bases in between. The V gene's germline CDR1 is SGHRS and CDR2 YFSETQ. The CDR3 DNA sequence: TGCGCCAGCAGCCCATCGGGTACGGGCAATCAGCCCCAGCATTTT. As protein: CASSPSGTGNQPQHF. The full variable domain, its missing parts supplied by reference TRBV5-1 and TRBJ1-5, is KAGVTQTPRYLIKTRGQQVTLSCSPISGHRSVSWYQQTPGQGLQFLFEYFSETQRNKGNFPGRFSGRQFSNSRSEMNVSTLELGDSALYLCASSPSGTGNQPQHFGDGTRLSIL.

The chain links TRBV12-3 or TRBV12-4 to TRBJ1-4, with TRBD1 matching over 8 bases. The V gene end was trimmed by 4 bases and the J gene end by 3 bases; junction bases not matched to a gene: 1. The CDR3 consists of 14 residues. The chain's CDR3 is CASSSQGANEKLFF. CDR3 coding DNA: TGTGCCAGCAGTTCACAGGGGGCTAATGAAAAACTGTTTTTT.

This clonotype was counted only a few times. The chain uses TRBV30 and TRBJ2-3; 8 bases are a match to TRBD2. This CDR3 is 14 amino acids long. Germline values: CDR1 GTSNPN, CDR2 SVGIG (reference sequence). The V gene end was trimmed by 0 bases and the J gene end by 5 bases; junction bases not matched to a gene: 4. CDR3 coding DNA: TGTGCCTGGAGTGTAGGGCTAGCGGGAGATACGCAGTATTTT. This codes for CAWSVGLAGDTQYF.

This clonotype was seen more than once but under ten times. The chain links TRBV5-4 to TRBJ2-3, with 9 bases lining up with TRBD2. CDR1 and CDR2 from the germline V gene are SGHNT and YYREEE (reference sequence). J gave up 4 bases and V 6 bases, and 9 bases lay outside the gene matches. CDR3 size: 15 residues. The CDR3 spells CASKQGLAAADTQYF. CDR3 nucleotides: TGTGCCAGCAAACAGGGACTAGCAGCGGCAGATACGCAGTATTTT.